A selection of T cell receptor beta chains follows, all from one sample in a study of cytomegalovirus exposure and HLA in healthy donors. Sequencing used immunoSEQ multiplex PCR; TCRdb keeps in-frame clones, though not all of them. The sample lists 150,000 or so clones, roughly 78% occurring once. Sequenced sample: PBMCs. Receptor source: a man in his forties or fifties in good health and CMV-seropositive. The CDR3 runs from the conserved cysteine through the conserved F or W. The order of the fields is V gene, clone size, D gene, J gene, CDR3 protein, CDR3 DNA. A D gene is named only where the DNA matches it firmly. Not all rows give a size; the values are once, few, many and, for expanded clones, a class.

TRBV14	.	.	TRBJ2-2	CASSQNRATGELFF	TGTGCCAGCAGCCAGAACAGGGCTACCGGGGAGCTGTTTTTT
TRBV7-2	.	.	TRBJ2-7	CASSLLAGLGRNEQYF	TGTGCCAGCAGCTTATTGGCGGGGCTTGGGAGAAACGAGCAGTACTTC
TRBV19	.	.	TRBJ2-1	CASSIGPPGSGEQFF	TGTGCCAGTAGTATAGGACCCCCCGGGAGCGGTGAGCAGTTCTTC
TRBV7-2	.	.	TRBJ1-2	CACLDRIQNYGYTF	TGTGCCTGTCTGGACAGAATACAGAACTATGGCTACACCTTC
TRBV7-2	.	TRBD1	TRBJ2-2	CASSPRIGQVNTGELFF	TGTGCCAGCAGCCCTAGAATTGGACAGGTGAACACCGGGGAGCTGTTTTTT
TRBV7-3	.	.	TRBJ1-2	CASSLERNGRITYTF	TGTGCCAGCAGCTTAGAGCGGAATGGTCGGATTACCTACACCTTC
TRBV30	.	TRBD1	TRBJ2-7	CALRDWGQGKPPEQYF	TGTGCTCTAAGGGATTGGGGACAGGGGAAGCCCCCGGAGCAGTACTTC
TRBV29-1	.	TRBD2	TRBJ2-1	CSVVFRGGDEQFF	TGCAGCGTTGTTTTCCGGGGGGGAGATGAGCAGTTCTTC
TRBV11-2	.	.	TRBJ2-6	CASSLLAGRPSGANVLTF	TGTGCCAGCAGCTTATTGGCAGGCCGACCCTCTGGGGCCAACGTCCTGACTTTC
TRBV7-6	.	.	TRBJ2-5	CASSPSASLTQYF	TGTGCCAGCAGCCCAAGTGCTAGCCTTACCCAGTACTTC
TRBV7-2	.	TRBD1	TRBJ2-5	CASSPTGQGETQYF	TGTGCCAGCAGCCCGACCGGACAGGGAGAGACCCAGTACTTC
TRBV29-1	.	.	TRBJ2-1	CSVPPRGAYNEQFF	TGCAGCGTCCCCCCCAGGGGGGCCTACAATGAGCAGTTCTTC
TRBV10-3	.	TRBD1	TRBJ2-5	CAISGAEETGEETQYF	TGTGCCATCAGTGGAGCGGAGGAAACAGGGGAAGAGACCCAGTACTTC
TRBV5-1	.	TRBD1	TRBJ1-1	CASSLAQGTEAEAFF	TGCGCCAGCAGCTTGGCCCAAGGGACAGAGGCTGAAGCTTTCTTT
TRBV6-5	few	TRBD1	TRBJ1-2	CASSPDRDHYYGYTF	TGTGCCAGCAGCCCAGACAGGGATCATTACTATGGCTACACCTTC
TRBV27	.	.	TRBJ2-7	CASSLTSGLPYEQYF	TGTGCCAGCAGTTTGACTTCAGGGTTACCCTACGAGCAGTACTTC
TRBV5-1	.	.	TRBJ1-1	CASSGGAGNTEAFF	TGCGCCAGCAGTGGGGGGGCCGGGAACACTGAAGCTTTCTTT
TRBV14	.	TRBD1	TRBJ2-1	CASSHPVPGQGQFF	TGTGCCAGCAGCCATCCCGTCCCGGGACAGGGACAGTTCTTC
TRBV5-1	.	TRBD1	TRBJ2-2	CASSFDRGETGELFF	TGCGCCAGCAGCTTTGACAGGGGGGAGACCGGGGAGCTGTTTTTT
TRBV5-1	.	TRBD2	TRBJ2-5	CASSLGAGGSKETQYF	TGCGCCAGCAGCTTGGGAGCGGGGGGCTCAAAAGAGACCCAGTACTTC
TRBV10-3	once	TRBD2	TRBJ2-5	CAISVKPGLAGETQYF	TGTGCCATCAGTGTTAAACCGGGACTAGCGGGGGAGACCCAGTACTTC
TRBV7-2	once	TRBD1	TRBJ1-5	CASSYRGGGNQPQHF	TGTGCCAGCAGCTACAGGGGCGGGGGGAATCAGCCCCAGCATTTT
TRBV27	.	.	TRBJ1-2	CASSLTSWHGYTF	TGTGCCAGCAGTTTAACCTCCTGGCATGGCTACACCTTC
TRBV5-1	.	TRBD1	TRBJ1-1	CASSLEGQRHTEAFF	TGCGCCAGCAGCTTGGAGGGACAGAGGCACACTGAAGCTTTCTTT
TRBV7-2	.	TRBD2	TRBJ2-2	CASSLDGGGFANTGELFF	TGTGCCAGCAGCTTAGACGGGGGGGGCTTTGCGAACACCGGGGAGCTGTTTTTT
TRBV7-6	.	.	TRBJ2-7	CASSLEGGGLHYEQYF	TGTGCCAGCAGCTTAGAAGGGGGGGGACTACACTACGAGCAGTACTTC
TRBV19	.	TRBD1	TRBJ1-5	CASSTAGTGGYNQPQHF	TGTGCCAGTAGTACCGCAGGGACAGGGGGTTACAATCAGCCCCAGCATTTT
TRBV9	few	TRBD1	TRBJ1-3	CASSVDRQGGNTIYF	TGTGCCAGCAGCGTCGACCGACAGGGCGGAAACACCATATATTTT
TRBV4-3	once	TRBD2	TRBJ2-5	CASSRRVGLAGQETQYF	TGCGCCAGCAGCCGCAGGGTGGGACTAGCGGGTCAAGAGACCCAGTACTTC
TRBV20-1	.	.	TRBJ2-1	CSASVLEQFF	TGCAGTGCTAGCGTACTTGAGCAGTTCTTC
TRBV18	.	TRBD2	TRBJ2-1	CASSSSPGLAGGPIEQFF	TGTGCCAGCTCATCGTCGCCGGGACTAGCGGGGGGGCCCATTGAGCAGTTCTTC
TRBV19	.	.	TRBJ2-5	CASSIGQGIETQYF	TGTGCCAGTAGTATTGGCCAGGGGATAGAGACCCAGTACTTC
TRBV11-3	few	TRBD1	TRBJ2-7	CASSLVRQGRRHMYF	TGTGCCAGCAGCTTAGTCCGACAGGGCAGAAGACATATGTACTTC
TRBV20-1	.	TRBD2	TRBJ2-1	CRSGGADEQFF	TGCAGGAGCGGGGGGGCCGATGAGCAGTTCTTC
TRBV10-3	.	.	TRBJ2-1	CAISDEVGTPYNEQFF	TGTGCCATCAGTGATGAGGTCGGGACACCTTACAATGAGCAGTTCTTC
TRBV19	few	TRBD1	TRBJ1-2	CASRVDRDYGYTF	TGTGCCAGTAGGGTCGACAGGGACTATGGCTACACCTTC
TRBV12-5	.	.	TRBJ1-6	CASGSYAGTPLVYNSPLHF	TGTGCTAGTGGTTCCTACGCCGGGACACCTTTAGTTTATAATTCACCCCTCCACTTT
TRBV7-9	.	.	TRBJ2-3	CASSPIGPGTDTQYF	TGTGCCAGCAGCCCCATTGGTCCGGGGACAGATACGCAGTATTTT
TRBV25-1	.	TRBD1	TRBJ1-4	CASRNSGTGGINEKLFF	TGTGCCAGCAGGAACTCCGGGACAGGGGGGATTAATGAAAAACTGTTTTTT
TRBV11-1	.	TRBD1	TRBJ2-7	CASSLNRDRVKQYF	TGTGCCAGCAGCCTAAACCGGGACAGGGTAAAGCAGTACTTC
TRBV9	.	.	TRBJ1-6	CASSAGFSPLHF	TGTGCCAGCAGCGCAGGGTTTTCACCCCTCCACTTT
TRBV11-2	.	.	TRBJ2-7	CASSLGSGLYEQYF	TGTGCCAGCAGCTTAGGATCAGGACTCTACGAGCAGTACTTC
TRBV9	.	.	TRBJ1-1	CASSVAGDTEAFF	TGTGCCAGCAGCGTAGCCGGGGACACTGAAGCTTTCTTT
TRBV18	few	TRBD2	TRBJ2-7	CASSPVGSGGLYEQYF	TGTGCCAGCTCCCCTGTGGGTAGCGGGGGGCTTTACGAGCAGTACTTC
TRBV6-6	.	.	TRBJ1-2	CASSYDRSRYGYTF	TGTGCCAGCAGTTACGACAGATCTCGATATGGCTACACCTTC
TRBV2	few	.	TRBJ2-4	CASGTAPKNIQYF	TGTGCCAGCGGAACAGCACCCAAAAACATTCAGTACTTC
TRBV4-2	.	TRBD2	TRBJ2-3	CASSQDWTSGGSDTQYF	TGTGCCAGCAGCCAAGATTGGACTAGCGGGGGATCCGATACGCAGTATTTT
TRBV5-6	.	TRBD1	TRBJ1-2	CASSEGQVYGYTF	TGTGCCAGCAGCGAGGGACAGGTCTATGGCTACACCTTC
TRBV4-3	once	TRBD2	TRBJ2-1	CASSQDREDEQFF	TGCGCCAGCAGCCAAGATCGGGAGGATGAGCAGTTCTTC
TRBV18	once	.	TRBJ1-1	CASSPTVGGTEAFF	TGTGCCAGCTCACCGACAGTCGGGGGCACTGAAGCTTTCTTT
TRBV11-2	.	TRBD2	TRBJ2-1	CASSRLAKNEQFF	TGTGCCAGCAGCCGACTAGCGAAGAATGAGCAGTTCTTC
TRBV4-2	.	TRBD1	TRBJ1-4	CASSQGTWGQGNERLFF	TGTGCCAGCAGCCAAGGCACTTGGGGACAGGGAAATGAAAGACTGTTTTTT
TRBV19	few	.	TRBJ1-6	CASRLAWGGVSSPLHF	TGTGCCAGTAGGCTAGCGTGGGGTGGCGTAAGTTCACCCCTCCACTTT
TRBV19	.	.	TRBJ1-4	CASSIGQSSEKLFF	TGTGCCAGTAGTATAGGACAGAGCTCTGAAAAACTGTTTTTT
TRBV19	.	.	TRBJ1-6	CASSYLGGSSPLHF	TGTGCCAGTAGCTATCTGGGGGGATCTTCACCCCTCCACTTT